Listed below are T cell receptor beta chains from one sample, sequenced in a study of blood T cell repertoires in COVID-19. The table came from immunoSEQ multiplex PCR; TCRdb's copy has only in-frame clones and leaves some out. The table lists over 90,000 clones, 87% of them singletons. Source material: peripheral blood. Receptor source: a man aged 45 to 65 in a cohort sampled during active COVID-19. Each CDR3 is given with its conserved first and last residue. D genes are given only for firm matches. Clone sizes are given selectively: once, few, many, or a class where the clone is expanded.

D gene	J gene	clone size	V gene	CDR3 protein	CDR3 DNA
TRBD2	TRBJ2-1	.	TRBV6-2/TRBV6-3	CASSFGGANEQFF	TGTGCCAGCAGTTTCGGGGGGGCGAATGAGCAGTTCTTC
TRBD2	TRBJ2-2	.	TRBV3-1/TRBV3-2	CASSLRGGRYTGELFF	TGTGCCAGCAGCCTTCGGGGGGGCCGGTACACCGGGGAGCTGTTTTTT
.	TRBJ2-3	.	TRBV5-5	CASSTAPGRGSTDTQYF	TGTGCCAGCAGCACGGCCCCGGGGCGGGGTAGCACAGATACGCAGTATTTT
.	TRBJ1-2	.	TRBV4-1	CASSQDRNYGYTF	TGCGCCAGCAGCCAAGATCGGAACTATGGCTACACCTTC
.	TRBJ2-3	.	TRBV4-3	CASSQDGIGTDTQYF	TGCGCCAGCAGCCAAGACGGGATTGGCACAGATACGCAGTATTTT
.	TRBJ1-1	.	TRBV7-2	CASSLDARNGEAFF	TGTGCCAGCAGCTTAGACGCGCGTAACGGTGAAGCTTTCTTT
.	TRBJ2-5	.	TRBV27	CASSARGGWGLRTGAQETQYF	TGTGCCAGCAGTGCCCGGGGGGGGTGGGGGCTAAGGACAGGGGCCCAAGAGACCCAGTACTTC
TRBD1	TRBJ1-2	.	TRBV3-1/TRBV3-2	CASSQGRWTGDGYTF	TGTGCCAGCAGCCAAGGGAGGTGGACAGGGGACGGCTACACCTTC
TRBD1	TRBJ2-4	.	TRBV5-1	CASSPAPGQNSKNIQYF	TGCGCCAGCAGCCCAGCCCCGGGACAGAACTCCAAAAACATTCAGTACTTC
.	TRBJ2-7	once	TRBV4-3	CASSGGLGRTYEQYF	TGCGCCAGCAGCGGAGGGTTGGGACGGACCTACGAGCAGTACTTC
TRBD1	TRBJ1-6	.	TRBV11-3	CASSRTRTGKNSPLHF	TGTGCCAGCAGCCGGACCCGGACAGGTAAAAATTCACCCCTCCACTTT
.	TRBJ1-1	.	TRBV5-1	CASNQGSNTEAFF	TGCGCCAGCAATCAGGGCTCAAACACTGAAGCTTTCTTT
.	TRBJ1-1	few	TRBV3-1/TRBV3-2	CASRLKERAFF	TGTGCCAGCAGACTGAAGGAGCGAGCTTTCTTT
TRBD1	TRBJ1-1	.	TRBV19	CASSAGTGWGTEAFF	TGTGCCAGTAGTGCCGGGACAGGGTGGGGCACTGAAGCTTTCTTT
.	TRBJ1-1	.	TRBV9	CASSASAGGGHEAFF	TGTGCCAGCAGCGCCAGTGCCGGGGGGGGACATGAAGCTTTCTTT
.	TRBJ1-6	.	TRBV20-1	CSARSEAALHF	TGCAGTGCTAGATCTGAGGCTGCCCTCCACTTT
TRBD2	TRBJ2-5	.	TRBV7-2	CASSPSSGALGTQYF	TGTGCCAGCAGCCCCTCTAGCGGGGCCCTAGGGACCCAGTACTTC
TRBD2	TRBJ2-1	.	TRBV5-1	CASSSSGVLSNEQFF	TGCGCCAGCAGCTCTAGCGGGGTATTAAGCAATGAGCAGTTCTTC
TRBD1	TRBJ1-2	.	TRBV7-2	CASSLGGQGAYGYTF	TGTGCCAGCAGCTTAGGGGGACAGGGGGCCTATGGCTACACCTTC
.	TRBJ1-2	.	TRBV27	CASTNRPRAGYTF	TGTGCCAGCACCAATCGCCCCAGGGCCGGCTACACCTTC
.	TRBJ2-6	.	TRBV9	CASSVGVGAGANVLTF	TGTGCCAGCAGCGTAGGAGTAGGGGCCGGGGCCAACGTCCTGACTTTC
.	TRBJ1-4	.	TRBV2	CASSAGLGEKLFF	TGTGCCAGCAGCGCGGGGCTTGGTGAAAAACTGTTTTTT
TRBD1	TRBJ1-1	once	TRBV7-2	CASSVRQGNTEAFF	TGTGCCAGCAGCGTCCGACAGGGGAACACTGAAGCTTTCTTT
.	TRBJ1-1	.	TRBV13	CASSYPTETTEAFF	TGTGCCAGCAGCTACCCCACAGAAACCACTGAAGCTTTCTTT
TRBD2	TRBJ2-7	once	TRBV5-1	CASSLDSRGGTYEQYF	TGCGCCAGCAGCTTGGATTCTCGGGGGGGGACCTACGAGCAGTACTTC
.	TRBJ1-2	.	TRBV7-5	CVRSPRDRGPSGYTF	TGTGTCAGAAGCCCGAGGGACAGGGGCCCCTCAGGCTACACCTTC
.	TRBJ2-3	.	TRBV27	CASSSYLDTQYF	TGTGCCAGCAGTTCCTACTTGGATACGCAGTATTTT
.	TRBJ1-5	.	TRBV28	CASSPRGPQHF	TGTGCCAGCAGCCCCAGAGGGCCCCAGCATTTT
.	TRBJ2-5	.	TRBV3-1/TRBV3-2	CASSQGAAAETQYF	TGTGCCAGCAGCCAAGGAGCCGCCGCGGAGACCCAGTACTTC
TRBD1	TRBJ2-3	.	TRBV7-9	CASSLGTGAADTQYF	TGTGCCAGCAGCCTTGGGACAGGGGCAGCAGATACGCAGTATTTT
.	TRBJ2-2	.	TRBV5-1	CASSSRAQLLFF	TGCGCCAGCAGCTCCAGGGCCCAACTACTGTTTTTT
TRBD1	TRBJ1-2	.	TRBV5-4	CASQGENGYTF	TGTGCCAGCCAGGGGGAGAATGGCTACACCTTC
TRBD1	TRBJ2-5	.	TRBV18	CASSPGTGGEETQYF	TGTGCCAGCTCACCGGGGACAGGGGGCGAGGAGACCCAGTACTTC
TRBD1	TRBJ1-5	once	TRBV15	CATSRDSNTGVGNQPQHF	TGTGCCACCAGCAGAGATTCGAATACAGGGGTTGGGAATCAGCCCCAGCATTTT
.	TRBJ2-7	.	TRBV7-3	CASSLTLDSSGEQYF	TGTGCCAGCAGCTTAACGTTGGACAGTTCGGGAGAGCAGTACTTC
TRBD1	TRBJ2-3	.	TRBV7-9	CASSLTAGTGEEDTQYF	TGTGCCAGCAGCTTAACTGCCGGGACAGGGGAGGAAGATACGCAGTATTTT
.	TRBJ2-2	.	TRBV5-6	CASSLYAVQGNTGELFF	TGTGCCAGCAGCTTGTACGCGGTGCAGGGTAACACCGGGGAGCTGTTTTTT
TRBD1	TRBJ2-7	.	TRBV7-9	CASSGTGNFEQYF	TGTGCCAGCAGCGGGACAGGGAATTTCGAGCAGTACTTC
TRBD2	TRBJ2-3	.	TRBV7-8	CASSLRAAGPSSREADTQYF	TGTGCCAGCAGCTTAAGGGCGGCGGGCCCGAGTTCACGGGAGGCGGATACGCAGTATTTT
TRBD1	TRBJ1-5	.	TRBV7-2	CASSRYDRADQPQHF	TGTGCCAGCAGCCGTTACGACAGGGCCGATCAGCCCCAGCATTTT
TRBD1	TRBJ1-2	.	TRBV4-3	CASSQGGTGLDGYTF	TGCGCCAGCAGCCAAGGAGGGACAGGCTTGGATGGCTACACCTTC
TRBD2	TRBJ2-1	.	TRBV27	CASSLSSSGYNEQFF	TGTGCCAGCAGTTTATCGTCTAGCGGGTACAATGAGCAGTTCTTC
.	TRBJ1-3	.	TRBV9	CASSPDWRSGNTIYF	TGTGCCAGCAGCCCCGACTGGCGCTCTGGAAACACCATATATTTT
TRBD1	TRBJ2-7	.	TRBV11-3	CASSHTGQFSYEQYF	TGTGCCAGCAGCCATACGGGACAGTTCTCCTACGAGCAGTACTTC
TRBD1	TRBJ1-4	few	TRBV6-5	CASRPGQRNEKLFF	TGTGCCAGCAGGCCGGGACAGAGGAATGAAAAACTGTTTTTT
.	TRBJ2-5	once	TRBV1	CTSSHLPGLAGEETQYF	TGCACCAGCAGCCATCTGCCGGGACTAGCGGGGGAAGAGACCCAGTACTTC
.	TRBJ2-3	.	TRBV5-1	CASSLGHGTDTQYF	TGCGCCAGCAGCTTGGGACACGGCACAGATACGCAGTATTTT
TRBD1	TRBJ2-7	.	TRBV4-3	CASSQAPGTGAYEQYF	TGCGCCAGCAGCCAGGCCCCCGGGACAGGGGCCTACGAGCAGTACTTC
TRBD1	TRBJ1-4	.	TRBV5-6	CASSLDAGGGEKLFF	TGTGCCAGCAGCTTGGATGCAGGGGGAGGTGAAAAACTGTTTTTT
TRBD2	TRBJ2-2	.	TRBV11-3	CASSYLAGEGELFF	TGTGCCAGCAGCTACCTAGCGGGGGAAGGGGAGCTGTTTTTT
.	TRBJ2-3	.	TRBV5-1	CASNNGLTSTDTQYF	TGCGCCAGCAATAACGGTCTAACTAGCACAGATACGCAGTATTTT
.	TRBJ1-2	.	TRBV19	CASSIAQGTNYGYTF	TGTGCCAGTAGTATAGCCCAGGGGACAAACTATGGCTACACCTTC
TRBD1	TRBJ2-4	once	TRBV3-1/TRBV3-2	CASSYRGFSNIQYF	TGTGCCAGCAGCTACAGGGGTTTCTCAAACATTCAGTACTTC
.	TRBJ1-5	.	TRBV10-2	CASSEGALISQPQHF	TGCGCCAGCAGTGAGGGGGCTTTGATTAGTCAGCCCCAGCATTTT
TRBD1	TRBJ2-5	few	TRBV5-4	CASSRDREKTQYF	TGTGCCAGCAGCAGGGACAGAGAGAAGACCCAGTACTTC